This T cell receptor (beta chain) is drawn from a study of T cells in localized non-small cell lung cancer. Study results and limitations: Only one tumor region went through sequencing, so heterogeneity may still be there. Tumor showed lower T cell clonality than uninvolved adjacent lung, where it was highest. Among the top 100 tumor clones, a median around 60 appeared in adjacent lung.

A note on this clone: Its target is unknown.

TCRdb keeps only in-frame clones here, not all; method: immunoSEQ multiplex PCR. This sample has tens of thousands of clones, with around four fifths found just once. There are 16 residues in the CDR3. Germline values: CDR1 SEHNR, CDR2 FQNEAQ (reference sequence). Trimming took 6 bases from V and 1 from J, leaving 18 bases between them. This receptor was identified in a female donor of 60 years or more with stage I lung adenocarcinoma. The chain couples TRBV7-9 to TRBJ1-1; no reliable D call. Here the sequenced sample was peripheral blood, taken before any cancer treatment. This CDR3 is CASRGSFGVPNTEAFF. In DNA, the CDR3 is TGTGCCAGCAGGGGTTCTTTCGGGGTTCCGAACACTGAAGCTTTCTTT.